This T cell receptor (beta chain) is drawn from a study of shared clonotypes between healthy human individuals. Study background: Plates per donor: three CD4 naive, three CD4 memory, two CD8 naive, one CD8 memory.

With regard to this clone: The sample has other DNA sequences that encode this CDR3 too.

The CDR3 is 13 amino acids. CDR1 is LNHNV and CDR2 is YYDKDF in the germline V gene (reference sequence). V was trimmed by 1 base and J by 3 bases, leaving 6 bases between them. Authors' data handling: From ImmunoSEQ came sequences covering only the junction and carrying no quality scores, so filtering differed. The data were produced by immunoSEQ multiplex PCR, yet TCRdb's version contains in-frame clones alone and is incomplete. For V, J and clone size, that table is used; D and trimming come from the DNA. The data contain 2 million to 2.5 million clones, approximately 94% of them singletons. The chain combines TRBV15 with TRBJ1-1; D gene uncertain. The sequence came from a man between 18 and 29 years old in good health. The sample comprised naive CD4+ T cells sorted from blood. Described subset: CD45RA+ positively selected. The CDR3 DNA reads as TGTGCCACCAGCAGAGGGGGTTACACTGAAGCTTTCTTT. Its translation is CATSRGGYTEAFF.